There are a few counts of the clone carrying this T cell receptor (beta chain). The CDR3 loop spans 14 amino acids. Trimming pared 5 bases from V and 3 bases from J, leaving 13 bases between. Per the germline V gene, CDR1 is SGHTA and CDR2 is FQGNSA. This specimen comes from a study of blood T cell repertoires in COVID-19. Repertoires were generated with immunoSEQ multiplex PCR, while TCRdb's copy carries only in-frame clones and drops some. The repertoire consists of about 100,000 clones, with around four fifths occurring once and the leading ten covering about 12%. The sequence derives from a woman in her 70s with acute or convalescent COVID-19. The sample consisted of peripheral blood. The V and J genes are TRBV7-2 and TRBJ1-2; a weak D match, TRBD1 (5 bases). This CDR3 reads CASSPRGGYYGYTF. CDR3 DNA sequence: TGTGCCAGCAGCCCCCGTGGGGGGTACTATGGCTACACCTTC. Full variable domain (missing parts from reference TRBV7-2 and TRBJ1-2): GAGVSQSPSNKVTEKGKDVELRCDPISGHTALYWYRQSLGQGLEFLIYFQGNSAPDKSGLPSDRFSAERTGGSVSTLTIQRTQQEDSAVYLCASSPRGGYYGYTFGSGTRLTVV.